This passage covers 9 T cell receptor beta chains from one sample sequenced in a study of blood T cell repertoires in COVID-19. Clones were sequenced by immunoSEQ multiplex PCR, and TCRdb holds only the in-frame ones, with some missing. The sample holds a few hundred thousand clones, around 92% seen once. Sequencing was carried out using peripheral blood. These receptors came from a woman aged 25 to 39 with COVID-19, enrolled during active disease.

The rearrangement joins TRBV11-3 to TRBJ1-2, with D possibly TRBD1 on 5 matching bases. Germline V CDR1 and CDR2: SGHNT, YENEEA. The V end was cut by 7 bases, the J end by 6 bases, with 12 bases between. This CDR3 is 12 amino acids long. CDR3 coding DNA: TGTGCCAGCAAGCAGGGACTGGATGGCTACACCTTC. Translated: CASKQGLDGYTF.

Only a few counts were recorded for this clone. The CDR3 DNA reads as TGTGCCTGGACGGGCGGGACAGGGGTCTCTGAAGCTTTCTTT. Translated: CAWTGGTGVSEAFF. The chain combines TRBV30 with TRBJ1-1, with TRBD1 matching 10 bases. After removal of 4 bases from V and 6 bases from J, the junction contained 8 bases not matched to a gene. CDR3 length equals 14 residues. CDR1 GTSNPN and CDR2 SVGIG come from the germline V gene (reference sequence).

The chain combines TRBV30 with TRBJ2-3; TRBD1 matches 10 bases. V lost 3 bases, J lost 2 bases, and 5 bases stayed unmatched. Germline V gives CDR1 GTSNPN, CDR2 SVGIG (reference sequence). The CDR3 spans 15 residues. CDR3 nucleotide sequence: TGTGCCTGGAGAAGGGGACAGGGGTCCACAGATACGCAGTATTTT. Its translation is CAWRRGQGSTDTQYF.

The chain joins TRBV2 to TRBJ1-4; 8 bases match TRBD1. In germline, CDR1 is SNHLY, CDR2 FYNNEI. This CDR3 has 14 residues. J lost 7 bases, V lost 8 bases, and 9 bases had no gene match. CDR3 amino acids: CASLLRQGSEKLFF. The CDR3 nucleotides are TGTGCCAGCCTGTTAAGACAGGGGAGTGAAAAACTGTTTTTT.

The V and J genes are TRBV28 and TRBJ1-6; 8 nucleotides align to TRBD1. This CDR3 has 16 amino acids. Trimming removed 5 bases from V and 7 bases from J; junction bases left unmatched: 10. CDR1 and CDR2 from the germline V gene are MDHEN and SYDVKM. CDR3 bases: TGTGCCAGCAGTCAGCAGGGGGCAGATGGAAATTCACCCCTCCACTTT. Protein: CASSQQGADGNSPLHF.

This chain uses TRBV5-4 with TRBJ1-3, with unresolved D. V was shortened by 2 bases and J by 2 bases, with 11 bases between the two germline ends. The CDR3 has 15 amino acids. The germline V gene has CDR1 SGHNT and CDR2 YYREEE (reference sequence). Here the CDR3 reads CASSLDTAAGNTIYF. The DNA of the CDR3 is TGTGCCAGCAGCTTAGATACTGCGGCTGGAAACACCATATATTTT.

The CDR3, as DNA: TGCGCCAGCAGCTTGGCCGCTAGCGGGGGCTACAATGAGCAGTTCTTC. Encoded protein: CASSLAASGGYNEQFF. V gene TRBV5-1 combines with J gene TRBJ2-1; TRBD2 agrees at 10 bases. Per the germline V gene, CDR1 is SGHRS and CDR2 is YFSETQ. This CDR3 contains 16 residues. V trimming: 0 bases; J trimming: 3 bases; junction bases outside the gene matches: 3.

The J gene is TRBJ1-5, the V gene TRBV2; D not certain. This CDR3 is 14 amino acids long. The germline V gene has CDR1 SNHLY and CDR2 FYNNEI. The V end lost 2 bases, the J end lost 4 bases, and 9 bases lay between the germline ends. The DNA of the CDR3 is TGTGCCAGCAGTGAAACGGGTCCGAATCAGCCCCAGCATTTT. This sequence encodes CASSETGPNQPQHF.

The chain joins TRBV28 to TRBJ2-1; 10 bases align to TRBD1. Germline V gene sequence: CDR1 MDHEN, CDR2 SYDVKM. The CDR3 extends over 15 amino acids. With 5 bases clipped from V and 8 bases from J, the junction kept 9 bases outside the gene matches. The CDR3 bases are TGTGCCAGCAGTCCGCCGGACAGGGGGGTAGATGAGCAGTTCTTC. Translation gives CASSPPDRGVDEQFF.